This T cell receptor beta chain was observed in a study of blood T cells in healthy people across ages. Study-wide results and limits: Unsorted PBMCs ruled out conclusive naive versus antigen-experienced comparison. Changes seen in expanded clonotypes were possibly confounded by donor CMV status left unknown.

It was with a sample-barcoded 5' primer and a J-beta primer mix that a second PCR of about 7 to 12 cycles was run. No fewer than 3 million CDR3-containing paired-end reads came from each sample. TCRdb independently ran MiXCR on the 5' RACE reads; one entry per CDR3 protein. The sample lists about 800,000 distinct CDR3 sequences, 58% occurring once. Germline V gives CDR1 MDHEN, CDR2 SYDVKM. Trimming took 1 base from V and 4 from J, leaving 11 bases between them. CDR3 length equals 14 residues. As concerns this clonotype: The antigen remains undetermined.

Isolation recovered at least 6.5 million PBMCs from every sample. Sequencing was performed on blood. This sequence originates from a man aged 25-45 years in good health. The chain combines TRBV28 with TRBJ2-7; D remains unclear. CDR3 in DNA: TGTGCCAGCAGTTTATCCGGGCCCGAATACGAGCAGTACTTC. Its protein is CASSLSGPEYEQYF.